The clone carrying this T cell receptor (beta chain) was observed a few times. Its antigen is not identified. The V end was cut by 0 bases, the J end by 8 bases, with 24 bases between. The germline V gene encodes CDR1 SGDLS and CDR2 YYNGEE. The CDR3 totals 18 residues. The sample is drawn from a study of CD8 T cells in ankylosing spondylitis. General study results and limits: There was reportedly significant enrichment of clones that were disease-linked in matched ankylosing spondylitis synovial fluid.

Scientists made TCR beta libraries using quantitative 5'-RACE with molecular barcodes. TCRdb ran MiXCR on the 5' RACE reads and lists one entry per CDR3 protein. The sample shows roughly 180,000 distinct CDR3 sequences, 9.5% to 10% of them seen only once. The TCR sequence derives from a female donor with ankylosing spondylitis or in good health (not recorded which). The sequenced sample consisted of blood, either unsorted or a sorted T cell fraction (not recorded which). The chain combines TRBV9 with TRBJ2-1, with D possibly being TRBD2 (6 bases). CDR3 DNA sequence: TGTGCCAGCAGCGTAGAAGGTACTAGCTTCGAAATGGGCGATGAGCAGTTCTTC. Encoded protein: CASSVEGTSFEMGDEQFF.